These 2 T cell receptor beta chains came from one sample sequenced in a study of OX40 agonist ivuxolimab in advanced cancers. Produced via immunoSEQ multiplex PCR; TCRdb's table is partial and in-frame only. This sample has about 55,000 clones, with 70% to 90% found just once. This specimen was CD4+ or CD8+ T cells sorted from blood, taken in a trial of the OX40 agonist ivuxolimab. These receptors all come from an adult with an advanced solid tumor such as melanoma, head and neck, liver or kidney cancer.

The chain employs TRBV6-5 and TRBJ2-5, with TRBD1 matching 7 bases. The better agreement between TRBJ2-7 and the DNA end casts doubt on the J call. The CDR3 is made up of 14 amino acids. Germline V gene data show CDR1 as MNHEY and CDR2 as SVGAGI. DNA for the CDR3: TGTGCCAGCAGTTACCGACAGGGCGTCAACGAGCAGTACTTC. Translation gives CASSYRQGVNEQYF.

The chain employs TRBV4-1 and TRBJ2-1; D not resolved. Germline V gene data show CDR1 as MGHRA and CDR2 as YSYEKL. The CDR3 is 16 amino acids. Trimming removed 3 bases from V and 2 bases from J, with 14 bases in between. CDR3 loop: CASSHTGPPAYNEQFF. DNA of the CDR3: TGCGCCAGCAGCCACACCGGACCCCCGGCCTACAATGAGCAGTTCTTC.